Shown below are 13 T cell receptor beta chains from a single sample sequenced in a study of T cell repertoires in cytomegalovirus infection. TCRdb reanalysed the reads using MiXCR and keeps one entry per CDR3 protein. The sample consists of 450,000 to 600,000 distinct CDR3 sequences, about 11% of them appearing once. Sequencing was carried out using PBMCs. Every receptor here comes from a human donor in good health (CMV status not recorded). Some clones in this sample may be carry-over from other donors' samples.

This clonotype was counted ten times or more. The V gene is TRBV7-2, the J gene TRBJ1-5; TRBD1 might be the D (6 bases). The CDR3 spans 15 residues. The V gene's germline CDR1 is SGHTA and CDR2 FQGNSA. Trimming took off 1 base at V and 2 bases at J, with 9 bases between the two ends. CDR3 residues: CASSLGGLGNQPQHF. For the CDR3, the DNA is TGTGCCAGCAGCTTAGGGGGGCTCGGCAATCAGCCCCAGCATTTT.

This clonotype has just a few counts. V gene TRBV19 combines with J gene TRBJ2-3; D is unclear. V lost 5 bases to trimming and J lost 4 bases, with 13 bases between them. Germline CDR1 LNHDA, CDR2 SQIVND (reference sequence). This CDR3 is built from 14 residues. The CDR3 DNA is TGTGCCAGTAGTTTCCTCCAGCCCCCAGATACGCAGTATTTT. Amino acids: CASSFLQPPDTQYF.

This clonotype occurred many times. The V call is TRBV7-9, the J call TRBJ2-5; 7 positions agree with TRBD1. The germline V gene has CDR1 SEHNR and CDR2 FQNEAQ (reference sequence). J was trimmed by 1 base and V by 7 bases; bases with no gene match: 9. The CDR3 extends over 15 amino acids. CDR3 sequence reads: CASNRGERVQETQYF. The CDR3 DNA reads as TGTGCCAGCAACAGGGGCGAACGAGTCCAAGAGACCCAGTACTTC.

This clonotype was observed at least ten times. The rearrangement links TRBV7-9 to TRBJ2-2; 8 bases match TRBD2. Germline V gene data show CDR1 as SEHNR and CDR2 as FQNEAQ (reference sequence). The CDR3 loop spans 17 amino acids. Trimming at V came to 2 bases and at J to 8 bases, leaving 13 bases not matched to a gene. The DNA for the CDR3 is TGTGCCAGCAGCTTATTAAGAGGGACTAGGAAGGATGGGGAGCTGTTTTTT. Protein product: CASSLLRGTRKDGELFF.

The chain combines TRBV20-1 with TRBJ2-2, with D hard to call. The CDR3 has 15 amino acids. Germline CDR1 DFQATT, CDR2 SNEGSKA (reference sequence). Trimming cost V 3 bases and J 1 base, with 12 bases left between them. Here the CDR3 DNA reads TGCAGTGCTAGTGTCGGGCCAAAGAACACCGGGGAGCTGTTTTTT. Translated: CSASVGPKNTGELFF.

V is TRBV12-3 or TRBV12-4 and J is TRBJ1-1, with 7 bases aligning to TRBD1. The V segment lost 5 bases and the J segment 11 bases; nucleotides outside the gene matches: 8. This CDR3 is 12 amino acids long. The CDR3 sequence: CASSPTGSSAFF. The CDR3 coding sequence is TGTGCCAGCAGTCCGACAGGGTCGTCGGCTTTCTTT.

In the case of this clonotype: Possible read error: a much larger clone is one base away. This sequence joins TRBV6-2 or TRBV6-3 and TRBJ1-1; a weak D match, TRBD1 (6 bases). The V gene's germline CDR1 is MNHEY and CDR2 SVGEGT. CDR3 size: 14 residues. The CDR3 bases are TGTGTCAGCAGTCAACAGGGTATTGGCCTTCGGGCTTTCTTT. This translates into CVSSQQGIGLRAFF.

The table lists this clonotype with many counts. The CDR3 here is CASSSPGLAVTQYF. CDR3 nucleotides: TGTGCCAGCAGTTCCCCGGGACTAGCGGTCACCCAGTACTTC. The chain joins TRBV12-3 or TRBV12-4 to TRBJ2-5; the match to TRBD2 covers 11 bases. CDR3 length: 14 amino acids. J gave up 8 bases and V 4 bases, and 6 bases lay outside the gene matches.

This clonotype occurred once. With a much larger clone just one base away, this may be a read error. This CDR3 is missing its conserved last phenylalanine or tryptophan, likely due to a read error. The chain has TRBV23-1 and TRBJ2-4; 8 nucleotides match TRBD2. TRBV23-1 is sorted into the ORF group, with uncertain function. Trimming at V came to 10 bases and at J to 0 bases, leaving 17 bases not matched to a gene. The CDR3 loop spans 18 amino acids. The CDR3 DNA follows: TGCGCCACCCTCTTCGGACTAGCTCAATCACTAGCCAAAAACATTCAGTACTAC. Encoded protein: CATLFGLAQSLAKNIQYY.

This clonotype has a handful of counts. The chain carries TRBV25-1 and TRBJ2-5; TRBD2 matches 7 bases. V trimming: 3 bases; J trimming: 5 bases; junction bases outside the gene matches: 12. In germline, CDR1 is MGHDK, CDR2 SYGVNS. The CDR3 has 16 residues. CDR3 nucleotides: TGTGCCAGCAGTGATAGGTTGACTAGCAGCTCGGAGACCCAGTACTTC. Translation: CASSDRLTSSSETQYF.

This clonotype was seen ten or more times. The rearrangement joins TRBV10-3 to TRBJ2-2; no clear D gene. Germline V CDR1 and CDR2: ENHRY, SYGVKD. This CDR3 contains 11 residues. Trimming stripped 7 bases from V and 8 bases from J, with 8 bases between. DNA of the CDR3: TGTGCCATCAAGGGCGGAGGGGAGCTGTTTTTT. Protein product: CAIKGGGELFF.

There are many counts of this clonotype. V and J are TRBV2 and TRBJ1-2; D gene unclear. CDR3 length equals 13 residues. V was trimmed by 2 bases and J by 2 bases, leaving 6 bases between them. CDR1 and CDR2 (germline): SNHLY, FYNNEI. CDR3 nucleotide sequence: TGTGCCAGCAGTGAACCGGAAAACTATGGCTACACCTTC. Translation: CASSEPENYGYTF.

The J gene is TRBJ2-1, the V gene TRBV3-1, with TRBD2 matching over 8 bases. Per the germline V gene, CDR1 is LGHDT and CDR2 is YNNKEL (reference sequence). Germline trimming cut 2 bases from V and 3 bases from J; bases unmatched to any gene: 9. This CDR3 contains 17 residues. CDR3 coding DNA: TGTGCCAGCAGCCAACTTCGCTCTAGCGGGTTCTACAATGAGCAGTTCTTC. Encoded protein: CASSQLRSSGFYNEQFF.